What follows are 32 T cell receptor beta chains derived from one specimen sequenced in a study of blood T cell repertoires in COVID-19. The repertoire was sequenced with immunoSEQ multiplex PCR; TCRdb's copy has only in-frame clones and lacks some. Here the sample spans over 120,000 clones, approximately 90% being singletons. Sequenced material: peripheral blood. These receptors were obtained from a man between 60 and 75 years old with active or convalescent COVID-19.

The genes are TRBV7-9 and TRBJ1-1; D may be TRBD1 (5 bases). V was clipped by 1 base and J by 4 bases, with 16 bases between them. Per germline, CDR1 SEHNR and CDR2 FQNEAQ (reference sequence). The CDR3 totals 16 residues. The CDR3 sequence: CASSLELGRGITEAFF. The CDR3 nucleotides are TGTGCCAGCAGCTTAGAATTGGGGCGGGGGATCACTGAAGCTTTCTTT.

The J gene is TRBJ1-3, the V gene TRBV6-2 or TRBV6-3; D may be TRBD1 (6 bases). Deletions cut 6 bases from V and 8 bases from J, with 23 bases between. The germline V gene encodes CDR1 MNHEY and CDR2 SVGEGT. The CDR3 spans 16 residues. Written as DNA, the CDR3 is TGTGCCAGCAGCCCTAAACAGGGCTCCGATGGGGACACCATATATTTT. Encoded protein: CASSPKQGSDGDTIYF.

This rearrangement joins TRBV5-1 to TRBJ2-7; 13 nucleotides line up with TRBD2. Trimming cost V 4 bases and J 4 bases; bases outside gene matches: 5. This CDR3 contains 15 residues. Germline values: CDR1 SGHRS, CDR2 YFSETQ. CDR3 DNA sequence: TGCGCCAGCAGCACACAGACTAGCGGGAGGTACGAGCAGTACTTC. As protein: CASSTQTSGRYEQYF.

Only one count was recorded for this clone. The V and J genes are TRBV7-2 and TRBJ2-5; 7 positions agree with TRBD2. The CDR3 runs to 15 residues. Unmatched junction bases numbered 12, after V lost 7 bases and J lost 4 bases. From germline, CDR1 is SGHTA and CDR2 FQGNSA. CDR3 nucleotide sequence: TGTGCCAGCAACTCTTACGGGGGGAGTCCAGAGACCCAGTACTTC. This codes for CASNSYGGSPETQYF.

V and J are TRBV3-1 (or the pseudogene TRBV3-2) and TRBJ1-1, with 10 bases matching TRBD1. CDR3 length: 17 residues. CDR1 and CDR2 from the germline V gene are LGHDT and YNNKEL (reference sequence). The V and J ends lost 4 bases and 0 bases, in that order; junction bases with no gene match: 8. Written as DNA, the CDR3 is TGTGCCAGCAGCCCTACTGACAGGGGGCGAATGAACACTGAAGCTTTCTTT. It yields the protein CASSPTDRGRMNTEAFF.

The chain links TRBV28 to TRBJ1-1; 8 bases are a match to TRBD1. V shed 3 bases, J shed 5 bases, and the junction held 8 bases outside the gene matches. Germline CDR1 and CDR2: MDHEN and SYDVKM. The CDR3 has 15 amino acids. In DNA, the CDR3 is TGTGCCAGCAGTTTCTCAGGACAGGGATTTACTGAAGCTTTCTTT. Translation gives CASSFSGQGFTEAFF.

The rearrangement uses TRBV24-1 and TRBJ1-4; D perhaps matches TRBD1 (5 bases). Deletions cut 3 bases from V and 6 bases from J, with 13 bases between. This CDR3 has 15 amino acids. Germline CDR1 KGHDR, CDR2 SFDVKD. The CDR3 reads CATSDGSAGDEKLFF. The CDR3 DNA reads as TGTGCCACCAGTGATGGGTCCGCGGGGGATGAAAAACTGTTTTTT.

This rearrangement joins TRBV4-1 to TRBJ2-7; 7 positions match TRBD1. Germline V gene lookup returns CDR1 MGHRA and CDR2 YSYEKL. CDR3 length equals 14 residues. With V trimmed by 4 bases and J by 7 bases, 10 bases remained unmatched. The CDR3 bases are TGCGCCAGCAGCCCAACAGGGGACCCGGGAGAGCAGTACTTC. Protein product: CASSPTGDPGEQYF.

This clone was found a few times. The chain has TRBV4-1 and TRBJ1-4; 8 nucleotides line up with TRBD1. After removal of 2 bases from V and 7 bases from J, the junction contained 3 bases not matched to a gene. Germline V gene lookup returns CDR1 MGHRA and CDR2 YSYEKL. The length of the CDR3 is 14 residues. CDR3 in DNA: TGCGCCAGCAGCCAACCCACAGGGGGTGAAAAACTGTTTTTT. Protein product: CASSQPTGGEKLFF.

This clone was counted a few times. The V and J genes are TRBV6-4 and TRBJ1-1; no clear D gene. V was clipped by 6 bases and J by 1 base, with 12 bases between them. The V gene's germline CDR1 is MRHNA and CDR2 SNTAGT. The CDR3 is 14 amino acids. The CDR3 bases are TGTGCCAGCAGCCCTAGTCAAGAGAACACTGAAGCTTTCTTT. It specifies CASSPSQENTEAFF.

This chain connects TRBV3-1 (or the pseudogene TRBV3-2) to TRBJ1-3; D not resolved. CDR1 and CDR2 from the germline V gene are LGHDT and YNNKEL (reference sequence). The CDR3 consists of 14 residues. The V gene lost 1 base and the J gene lost 7 bases, with 11 bases spanning the gap. The CDR3 DNA reads as TGTGCCAGCAGCCAAGGAGGCGGAAAGAACACCATATATTTT. Translated: CASSQGGGKNTIYF.

This chain links TRBV24-1 with TRBJ2-6; 8 nucleotides agree with TRBD1. V lost 6 bases to trimming and J lost 0 bases; unmatched junction nucleotides: 9. Germline V gene lookup returns CDR1 KGHDR and CDR2 SFDVKD. This CDR3 spans 18 amino acids. CDR3 region: CATSSGWDRRSGANVLTF. The DNA of the CDR3 is TGTGCCACCAGTTCTGGTTGGGACAGGCGCTCTGGGGCCAACGTCCTGACTTTC.

The chain combines TRBV27 with TRBJ2-7, with TRBD2 matching 7 bases. Losses at the gene ends were 3 bases for V and 3 bases for J; bases not matched to a gene: 2. This CDR3 spans 13 amino acids. CDR1 MNHEY and CDR2 SMNVEV come from the germline V gene (reference sequence). The CDR3 DNA reads as TGTGCCAGCAGTTTGCTAGCGGACTACGAGCAGTACTTC. The encoded protein is CASSLLADYEQYF.

The CDR3, as DNA: TGTGCCAGCAGTACCGACAGGGCACCGGACGAGCAGTACTTC. As protein: CASSTDRAPDEQYF. This chain uses TRBV2 with TRBJ2-7; TRBD1 matches at 7 bases. CDR1 is SNHLY, CDR2 FYNNEI, per germline. This CDR3 is built from 14 residues. V lost 5 bases, J lost 5 bases, and 9 bases stayed unmatched.

The chain uses TRBV27 and TRBJ2-7, with TRBD2 matching 12 bases. The V gene end was trimmed by 1 base and the J gene end by 6 bases; junction bases not matched to a gene: 7. This CDR3 comprises 16 residues. CDR1 is MNHEY, CDR2 SMNVEV, per germline (reference sequence). The CDR3 protein is CASSLFLAGGPLEQYF. The CDR3 nucleotides are TGTGCCAGCAGTTTATTCCTAGCGGGAGGGCCCCTCGAGCAGTACTTC.

Comments on this clone: The identical CDR3 is also encoded by other nucleotide sequences in the sample. CDR3 DNA sequence: TGTGCCAGTAGTATAGACCCTGGTGCGGGAGAGCTGTTTTTT. This encodes CASSIDPGAGELFF. The V and J genes are TRBV19 and TRBJ2-2; D perhaps matches TRBD2 (6 bases). Germline-derived CDR1 and CDR2 are LNHDA and SQIVND (reference sequence). This CDR3 has 14 amino acids. V was shortened by 0 bases and J by 11 bases, with 13 bases between the two germline ends.

This clone has a single count. This chain joins TRBV5-6 and TRBJ2-6; no clear D gene. The CDR3 is made up of 16 amino acids. V was cut by 0 bases and J by 0 bases, with 7 bases left in between. Germline V CDR1 and CDR2: SGHDT, YYEEEE. The CDR3 region has the DNA TGTGCCAGCAGCTTGGTGGCTCCCTCTGGGGCCAACGTCCTGACTTTC. This sequence encodes CASSLVAPSGANVLTF.

The rearrangement links TRBV7-8 to TRBJ2-7; D uncertain. Trimming pared 0 bases from V and 7 bases from J, leaving 4 bases between. CDR3 length equals 11 residues. Germline loops: CDR1 SGHVS, CDR2 FQNEAQ. The CDR3 region is CASSLAAEQYF. DNA of the CDR3: TGTGCCAGCAGCTTAGCGGCAGAGCAGTACTTC.

The V gene is TRBV11-2, the J gene TRBJ2-7, with TRBD1 matching over 10 bases. The CDR3 totals 14 residues. Germline-derived CDR1 and CDR2 are SGHAT and FQNNGV. V dropped 2 bases and J dropped 5; count of bases not matched to a gene: 3. The CDR3 region is CASSLRTGGDEQYF. Here the CDR3 DNA reads TGTGCCAGCAGCTTAAGGACAGGGGGAGACGAGCAGTACTTC.

This chain links TRBV5-1 with TRBJ1-6; perhaps TRBD1 as D (6 bases). CDR1 is SGHRS, CDR2 YFSETQ, per germline. The germline V and J ends were trimmed by 0 bases and 9 bases, with 13 bases remaining between them. The CDR3 runs to 15 residues. This CDR3 reads CASSLGAGVGSPLHF. CDR3 DNA: TGCGCCAGCAGCTTGGGAGCAGGGGTAGGTTCACCCCTCCACTTT.

The sample holds a few counts of this clone. The V gene is TRBV19, the J gene TRBJ2-1, with TRBD2 matching over 15 bases. Trimming removed 4 bases from V and 6 bases from J; junction bases left unmatched: 4. This CDR3 comprises 16 residues. CDR1 LNHDA and CDR2 SQIVND come from the germline V gene (reference sequence). The chain's CDR3 is CASSTRTSGRANEQFF. In DNA form, the CDR3 reads TGTGCCAGTAGTACCCGGACTAGCGGGAGGGCCAATGAGCAGTTCTTC.

The V call is TRBV11-2, the J call TRBJ1-4; 7 nucleotides match TRBD1. The CDR3 runs to 14 residues. J was trimmed by 8 bases and V by 4 bases; bases with no gene match: 7. The germline CDR1 and CDR2 sequences are SGHAT and FQNNGV. The CDR3 region is CASSSGGRKEKLFF. Written as DNA, the CDR3 is TGTGCCAGCAGCTCAGGGGGGAGGAAGGAAAAACTGTTTTTT. Full variable domain (outside the CDR3, taken from reference TRBV11-2 and TRBJ1-4): EAGVAQSPRYKIIEKRQSVAFWCNPISGHATLYWYQQILGQGPKLLIQFQNNGVVDDSQLPKDRFSAERLKGVDSTLKIQPAKLEDSAVYLCASSSGGRKEKLFFGSGTQLSVL.

The chain is built from TRBV7-2 and TRBJ1-2; maybe TRBD1 (5 bases). Trimming cost V 2 bases and J 3 bases, with 10 bases left between them. Germline assignment: CDR1 SGHTA and CDR2 FQGNSA. This CDR3 has 14 amino acids. The CDR3 spells CASSLNQGYYGYTF. The CDR3 nucleotides read TGTGCCAGCAGCTTAAATCAGGGCTACTATGGCTACACCTTC.

CDR3 bases: TGTGCCACCAGCAGAGATCGGGAGGGCACAGATACGCAGTATTTT. Protein product: CATSRDREGTDTQYF. The chain carries TRBV15 and TRBJ2-3; TRBD2 matches at 7 bases. This CDR3 spans 15 amino acids. With V trimmed by 0 bases and J by 1 base, 1 base remained unmatched. Germline V lookup: CDR1 LNHNV, CDR2 YYDKDF (reference sequence).

This clone was found once. J is TRBJ2-3 and V is TRBV15, with TRBD2 identical over 7 bases. Unmatched junction bases numbered 6, after V lost 5 bases and J lost 1 base. The CDR3 is made up of 15 amino acids. Germline V gene data show CDR1 as LNHNV and CDR2 as YYDKDF (reference sequence). The CDR3 loop is CATSGSGGGTDTQYF. The CDR3 coding sequence is TGTGCCACCAGCGGAAGTGGGGGGGGCACAGATACGCAGTATTTT.

This sequence joins TRBV20-1 and TRBJ1-2; no clear D. Trimming pared 7 bases from V and 7 bases from J, leaving 4 bases between. The CDR3 is 8 amino acids. Germline CDR1 is DFQATT and CDR2 is SNEGSKA (reference sequence). The CDR3 here is CSVLGYTF. In DNA form, the CDR3 reads TGCAGTGTCCTTGGCTACACCTTC.

V is TRBV5-4 and J is TRBJ2-3, with TRBD2 identical over 7 bases. The germline V gene has CDR1 SGHNT and CDR2 YYREEE (reference sequence). Trimming removed 4 bases from V and 8 bases from J; junction bases left unmatched: 13. The CDR3 extends over 15 amino acids. CDR3 nucleotides: TGTGCCAGCAGCCCCACTAGCGCCCCGGGTGGTACGCAGTATTTT. The encoded protein is CASSPTSAPGGTQYF.

This clone was observed a single time. This chain links TRBV5-6 with TRBJ1-2; D gene unclear. Trimming pared 4 bases from V and 3 bases from J, leaving 13 bases between. Germline assignment: CDR1 SGHDT and CDR2 YYEEEE. The CDR3 contains 14 residues. The CDR3 DNA reads TGTGCCAGCAGCCAAGGACTACCACACTATGGCTACACCTTC. It specifies CASSQGLPHYGYTF.

The genes are TRBV19 and TRBJ1-2; 9 positions match TRBD1. Looked up from germline, CDR1 is LNHDA and CDR2 is SQIVND (reference sequence). The CDR3 spans 12 residues. Unmatched junction bases numbered 7, after V lost 8 bases and J lost 9 bases. The CDR3, as DNA: TGTGCCAGTCAAACAGGGGGCGAGTGCTACACCTTC. Translating gives CASQTGGECYTF.

The gene calls are TRBV6-5 and TRBJ1-2; possibly TRBD1 for D (5 bases). Looked up from germline, CDR1 is MNHEY and CDR2 is SVGAGI. This CDR3 comprises 13 residues. Trimming took off 4 bases at V and 2 bases at J, with 8 bases between the two ends. The CDR3 DNA follows: TGTGCCAGCAGTTTGACAGAGAACTATGGCTACACCTTC. The encoded protein is CASSLTENYGYTF.

This clone was seen once. The chain employs TRBV28 and TRBJ2-1; D uncertain. Germline CDR1 MDHEN, CDR2 SYDVKM. This CDR3 is built from 14 residues. Trimming removed 3 bases from V and 3 bases from J, with 9 bases in between. The CDR3 spells CASSFGRNYNEQFF. The CDR3 DNA is TGTGCCAGCAGTTTCGGTCGAAACTACAATGAGCAGTTCTTC.

This rearrangement joins TRBV27 to TRBJ1-2; 10 nucleotides agree with TRBD1. CDR3 length: 15 residues. CDR1 and CDR2 (germline): MNHEY, SMNVEV (reference sequence). J gave up 4 bases and V 4 bases, and 6 bases lay outside the gene matches. CDR3 nucleotides: TGTGCCAGCAGTTACACCGGGACAGGGGTCTATGGCTACACCTTC. It translates to CASSYTGTGVYGYTF.